The 10 T cell receptor beta chains below were found in one sample sequenced in a study of shared clonotypes between healthy human individuals. The assay was immunoSEQ multiplex PCR, and TCRdb's table has in-frame clones only and misses some. The sample holds fewer than 1.6 million clones, about 98.5% seen once. Sequenced material: naive CD4+ T cells sorted from blood. Subset denoted: CD45RA+ positively selected. All receptors come from a man in his thirties or forties in good health.

About this clone itself: This sample includes further DNA sequences coding for the same CDR3. The rearrangement uses TRBV27 and TRBJ2-2; D gene uncertain. CDR3 size: 14 residues. V was clipped by 2 bases and J by 3 bases, with 7 bases between them. CDR1 and CDR2 (germline): MNHEY, SMNVEV (reference sequence). The CDR3 region has the DNA TGTGCCAGCAGTTTAGACCTGTACACCGGGGAGCTGTTTTTT. This gives the protein CASSLDLYTGELFF.

This chain joins TRBV7-8 and TRBJ1-2; the D gene is possibly TRBD1 (5 bases). The CDR3 spans 15 residues. The germline V gene has CDR1 SGHVS and CDR2 FQNEAQ. V lost 5 bases, J lost 2 bases, and 15 bases lay in between. CDR3 loop: CASSKWGDLNYGYTF. Written as DNA, the CDR3 is TGTGCCAGCAGCAAATGGGGGGATTTGAACTATGGCTACACCTTC.

This chain joins TRBV27 and TRBJ2-7; 10 bases map to TRBD2. This CDR3 has 16 amino acids. The germline V gene encodes CDR1 MNHEY and CDR2 SMNVEV (reference sequence). After removal of 5 bases from V and 2 bases from J, the junction contained 9 bases not matched to a gene. The CDR3 spells CASSHLAGATPYEQYF. CDR3 nucleotides: TGTGCCAGCAGTCACCTAGCGGGAGCGACCCCCTACGAGCAGTACTTC.

The V and J genes are TRBV7-7 and TRBJ2-3; no definite D call. The CDR3 is made up of 14 amino acids. Germline-derived CDR1 and CDR2 are SSHAT and FNYEAQ (reference sequence). V lost 2 bases to trimming and J lost 0 bases, with 6 bases between them. CDR3 protein: CASSLSASTDTQYF. The CDR3 DNA reads as TGTGCCAGCAGCTTATCAGCTAGCACAGATACGCAGTATTTT.

The J gene is TRBJ2-6, the V gene TRBV28; D gene unclear. The V gene's germline CDR1 is MDHEN and CDR2 SYDVKM. The CDR3 is made up of 12 amino acids. Trimming took off 7 bases at V and 0 bases at J, with 1 base between the two ends. CDR3 in DNA: TGTGCCAGCAACTCTGGGGCCAACGTCCTGACTTTC. Translation: CASNSGANVLTF.

V is TRBV2 and J is TRBJ1-1; 7 bases line up with TRBD1. CDR3 length: 14 residues. J was trimmed by 0 bases and V by 4 bases; bases with no gene match: 2. Germline CDR1 reads SNHLY; CDR2 reads FYNNEI. CDR3 nucleotide sequence: TGTGCCAGCAGTGGGGGACAGATGAACACTGAAGCTTTCTTT. Protein: CASSGGQMNTEAFF.

The rearrangement links TRBV5-4 to TRBJ1-1; 8 bases map to TRBD1. After removal of 0 bases from V and 3 bases from J, the junction contained 4 bases not matched to a gene. The CDR3 consists of 15 residues. Looked up from germline, CDR1 is SGHNT and CDR2 is YYREEE (reference sequence). The CDR3: CASSLVPTGDTEAFF. The CDR3 DNA reads TGTGCCAGCAGCTTGGTGCCGACAGGGGACACTGAAGCTTTCTTT.

The rearrangement links TRBV18 to TRBJ2-7; maybe TRBD2 (5 bases). Germline values: CDR1 KGHSH, CDR2 LQKENI. Trimming removed 3 bases from V and 7 bases from J, with 19 bases in between. The CDR3 covers 15 residues. The CDR3 DNA sequence: TGTGCCAGCTCACCTTTAGAGGGCCTGAGGCGGGAGCAGTACTTC. It yields the protein CASSPLEGLRREQYF.

The chain is built from TRBV18 and TRBJ1-1; D remains unclear. The CDR3 has 14 residues. V lost 5 bases and J lost 1, with 11 bases in between. Germline CDR1 is KGHSH and CDR2 is LQKENI. The CDR3 spells CASSSPERNTEAFF. In DNA, the CDR3 is TGTGCCAGCTCATCCCCCGAACGGAACACTGAAGCTTTCTTT.

This chain connects TRBV7-6 to TRBJ2-7, with 8 bases fitting TRBD2. The CDR3 spans 17 residues. Germline assignment: CDR1 SGHVS and CDR2 FNYEAQ. Trimming cost V 5 bases and J 0 bases; bases outside gene matches: 12. This chain's CDR3 is CASSPPGLAGYSYEQYF. The CDR3 DNA follows: TGTGCCAGCAGCCCCCCGGGGCTAGCGGGTTACTCCTACGAGCAGTACTTC.